Presented here are 5 T cell receptor beta chains from one specimen sequenced in a study of graft-versus-host responses after intestinal transplantation. Using immunoSEQ multiplex PCR, the repertoire was profiled, and TCRdb retains in-frame clones only, with some absent. The sample carries 20,000 or so clones, 40% to 55% recorded once. Sequenced here: alloreactive CD4+ T cells from a mixed lymphocyte reaction culture, sampled before intestinal transplant. Described subset: CFSE-low proliferating T cells sorted from approximately six-day pre-transplant mixed lymphocyte reaction (GvH or HvG direction). These receptors came from a human patient who received an intestinal transplant.

The rearrangement links TRBV6-1 to TRBJ1-2, with D unclear. The ends were cut back, 10 bases at V and 2 bases at J, with 14 bases in the middle. The length of the CDR3 is 13 residues. CDR1 is MNHNS and CDR2 is SASEGT in the germline V gene. DNA of the CDR3: TGTGCCACACGGGCTCGAGGGAACTATGGCTACACCTTC. Protein product: CATRARGNYGYTF.

The chain joins TRBV6-5 to TRBJ1-5, with D possibly being TRBD1 (5 bases). This CDR3 has 14 amino acids. V gave up 6 bases and J gave up 0 bases, with 9 bases separating them. Germline CDR1 MNHEY, CDR2 SVGAGI. As DNA, the CDR3 is TGTGCCAGCAGACCGGGGGGTAGCAATCAGCCCCAGCATTTT. Its translation: CASRPGGSNQPQHF.

This clone showed up just a few times. The V call is TRBV7-6, the J call TRBJ1-1; D ambiguous. V dropped 3 bases and J dropped 2 bases, with 7 bases sitting between them. The CDR3 runs to 13 residues. From germline, CDR1 is SGHVS and CDR2 FNYEAQ. The CDR3 DNA sequence: TGTGCCAGCAGCTTGAGGGCAAACACTGAAGCTTTCTTT. It translates to CASSLRANTEAFF.

This clone has more than one count but fewer than ten. The chain recombines TRBV7-8 with TRBJ2-7; possible D gene TRBD1, 5 bases. CDR1 SGHVS and CDR2 FQNEAQ come from the germline V gene. This CDR3 spans 14 amino acids. The ends were cut back, 0 bases at V and 2 bases at J, with 8 bases in the middle. In DNA form, the CDR3 reads TGTGCCAGCAGCTTAGCTGCAGGGACCTACGAGCAGTACTTC. Amino acids: CASSLAAGTYEQYF. The variable domain in full, with the rest retrieved from reference TRBV7-8 and TRBJ2-7, is GAGVSQSPRYKVAKRGQDVALRCDPISGHVSLFWYQQALGQGPEFLTYFQNEAQLDKSGLPSDRFFAERPEGSVSTLKIQRTQQEDSAVYLCASSLAAGTYEQYFGPGTRLTVT.

This chain connects TRBV5-4 to TRBJ2-1; the match to TRBD2 covers 7 bases. V trimming: 4 bases; J trimming: 0 bases; junction bases outside the gene matches: 4. Germline V CDR1 and CDR2: SGHNT, YYREEE (reference sequence). The CDR3 spans 15 residues. CDR3 bases: TGTGCCAGCAGCCCCAGCGGGGACTCCTACAATGAGCAGTTCTTC. Amino acids: CASSPSGDSYNEQFF.